The TCR beta chain under discussion was sequenced for a study of T cell changes during pregnancy in multiple sclerosis. Clones were read by immunoSEQ multiplex PCR, and TCRdb kept only the in-frame ones, dropping some. The profile covers 80,000 to 95,000 clones, with 90% to 95% appearing a single time and roughly 1.1% taken by the ten largest. This CDR3 spans 15 amino acids. The germline V gene has CDR1 SNHLY and CDR2 FYNNEI. V shed 3 bases, J shed 5 bases, and the junction held 6 bases outside the gene matches. The source is a female donor with multiple sclerosis, enrolled in a pregnancy study. The input for sequencing was peripheral blood, taken in the second trimester of pregnancy. This chain links TRBV2 with TRBJ2-5; TRBD1 matches 10 bases. The CDR3 DNA reads as TGTGCCAGCAGTGACCCGGGACAGGGGTATGAGACCCAGTACTTC. This translates into CASSDPGQGYETQYF. The whole variable domain, filled in from reference TRBV2 and TRBJ2-5, reads EPEVTQTPSHQVTQMGQEVILRCVPISNHLYFYWYRQILGQKVEFLVSFYNNEISEKSEIFDDQFSVERPDGSNFTLKIRSTKLEDSAMYFCASSDPGQGYETQYFGPGTRLLVL.